The 9 T cell receptor beta chains listed next were all sequenced from one sample in a study of blood T cells in healthy people across ages. The authors ran a second PCR of 7 to 11 cycles using a sample-barcoded 5' primer and a J-beta primer mix. TCRdb fed the 5' RACE reads into MiXCR, producing one record per CDR3 protein. The sample consists of fewer than 600,000 distinct CDR3 sequences, about 28% of them appearing once. These data are also associated with another study on T cells of mothers and their children.

Source material: blood. These TCRs come from a boy aged 2-9 years in good health.

This clonotype was counted only a few times. The genes are TRBV29-1 and TRBJ2-3, with TRBD1 matching over 7 bases. The CDR3 consists of 15 residues. V lost 0 bases and J lost 0; bases outside the gene matches: 3. Looked up from germline, CDR1 is SQVTM and CDR2 is ANQGSEA. CDR3 sequence reads: CSVEDGTASTDTQYF. The CDR3, as DNA: TGCAGCGTTGAAGATGGGACAGCCAGCACAGATACGCAGTATTTT.

The gene calls are TRBV11-2 and TRBJ2-5; D is undetermined. Looked up from germline, CDR1 is SGHAT and CDR2 is FQNNGV. The CDR3 consists of 14 residues. V was clipped by 1 base and J by 3 bases, with 9 bases between them. CDR3 coding DNA: TGTGCCAGCAGCTTAGTGGAAAGGGAAGAGACCCAGTACTTC. Translating it yields CASSLVEREETQYF.

The rearrangement joins TRBV7-2 to TRBJ2-5; 8 bases align to TRBD1. The CDR3 has 16 residues. Germline CDR1 is SGHTA and CDR2 is FQGNSA. V was clipped by 2 bases and J by 4 bases; unmatched bases: 9. The CDR3 coding sequence is TGTGCCAGCAGCTTATTCGCCCAGGGGGCAGGAGAGACCCAGTACTTC. Its protein is CASSLFAQGAGETQYF. Full variable domain (remainder filled in from reference TRBV7-2 and TRBJ2-5): GAGVSQSPSNKVTEKGKDVELRCDPISGHTALYWYRQSLGQGLEFLIYFQGNSAPDKSGLPSDRFSAERTGGSVSTLTIQRTQQEDSAVYLCASSLFAQGAGETQYFGPGTRLLVL.

This chain uses TRBV29-1 with TRBJ2-2, with 11 bases matching TRBD2. The V gene end was trimmed by 5 bases and the J gene end by 3 bases; junction bases not matched to a gene: 2. Germline V gives CDR1 SQVTM, CDR2 ANQGSEA. The CDR3 runs 14 residues. CDR3 coding DNA: TGCAGCGTTTTAGCGGGGGGGTACACCGGGGAGCTGTTTTTT. Encoded protein: CSVLAGGYTGELFF.

Only a few counts were recorded for this clonotype. The CDR3: CASSFRANYGYTF. CDR3 bases: TGTGCCAGCAGTTTTCGAGCTAACTATGGCTACACCTTC. J is TRBJ1-2 and V is TRBV28; D is uncertain. Germline V gene lookup returns CDR1 MDHEN and CDR2 SYDVKM. V gave up 3 bases and J gave up 0 bases, with 5 bases separating them. This CDR3 has 13 residues.

J is TRBJ1-1 and V is TRBV12-3 or TRBV12-4; perhaps TRBD1 as D (5 bases). Trimming removed 6 bases at V and 1 base at J, with 12 bases between. This CDR3 region has 14 residues. The CDR3 sequence is CASSAAGPNTEAFF. CDR3 sequence (DNA): TGTGCCAGCAGCGCAGCGGGGCCGAACACTGAAGCTTTCTTT.

This clonotype was picked up a small number of times. V gene TRBV20-1 combines with J gene TRBJ2-7, with D perhaps matching TRBD2 (6 bases). The V gene lost 8 bases and the J gene lost 3 bases, with 14 bases spanning the gap. Germline CDR1 and CDR2: DFQATT and SNEGSKA (reference sequence). The CDR3 loop spans 12 amino acids. The CDR3 reads CSTTDGSYEQYF. CDR3 nucleotides: TGCAGTACTACTGACGGGAGCTACGAGCAGTACTTC.

The chain is built from TRBV11-2 and TRBJ1-1, with D uncertain. The CDR3 sequence is 16 residues long. The V end was cut by 5 bases, the J end by 1 base, with 17 bases between. CDR1 SGHAT and CDR2 FQNNGV come from the germline V gene. DNA of the CDR3: TGTGCCAGCAGCCTGACCGCTGGGCGGCCGAACACTGAAGCTTTCTTT. Its protein product is CASSLTAGRPNTEAFF.

This clonotype showed up just a few times. The J gene is TRBJ2-5, the V gene TRBV28; D gene uncertain. CDR1 and CDR2 (germline): MDHEN, SYDVKM. This CDR3 contains 14 residues. V lost 7 bases and J 5 bases, leaving 17 bases between the germline ends. CDR3: CASTSSSRQETQYF. CDR3 DNA: TGTGCCAGCACCTCCTCAAGCAGGCAGGAGACCCAGTACTTC.